This TCR beta chain comes out of a study of cytomegalovirus exposure and HLA in healthy donors. Study context: From HLA-typed donors, an early data release held roughly 89 million unique TCRs.

About this clone: Antigen specificity is unknown.

The PCR employed 60 Vbeta primers together with 13 Jbeta primers. The protocol was immunoSEQ multiplex PCR, while the TCRdb copy is restricted to in-frame clones and leaves out a portion. The sample lists 86,000 or so clones; 70% to 80% were seen once. The germline V gene has CDR1 SGDLS and CDR2 YYNGEE. The CDR3 runs 13 residues. With 0 bases removed from V and 4 bases from J, the gap between germline ends came to 7 bases. Overall study findings and caveats: It was only CMV serostatus that was available as immune exposure information. Analyzed later, association rates of TCRs varied across HLA loci, with DRB1 most and HLA-C fewest.

The genes are TRBV9 and TRBJ1-1; D gene ambiguous. Source material: PBMCs. The TCR was taken from a woman in her 40s in good health and CMV-seropositive. CDR3 region: CASSVGAGTEAFF. CDR3 coding DNA: TGTGCCAGCAGCGTAGGGGCTGGCACTGAAGCTTTCTTT. The entire variable domain, with the rest obtained from reference TRBV9 and TRBJ1-1, is as follows: DSGVTQTPKHLITATGQRVTLRCSPRSGDLSVYWYQQSLDQGLQFLIQYYNGEERAKGNILERFSAQQFPDLHSELNLSSLELGDSALYFCASSVGAGTEAFFGQGTRLTVV.